The clone carrying this T cell receptor beta chain was observed at least ten times. Germline values: CDR1 SGHRS, CDR2 YFSETQ. V lost 2 bases and J lost 8; bases outside the gene matches: 8. CDR3 length: 15 residues. The sample belongs to a study of shared clonotypes between healthy human individuals. Repertoires were generated with immunoSEQ multiplex PCR, while TCRdb's copy carries only in-frame clones and drops some. Of 490,000 or so clones in the sample, around 79% were seen once. The sample was PBMCs. This TCR was sampled from a woman aged 40 to 50 in good health. Some clones in this sample may be carry-over from other donors' samples. V is TRBV5-1 and J is TRBJ1-2; 11 nucleotides line up with TRBD1. As DNA, the CDR3 is TGCGCCAGCAGCTTAACCGGGACAGGGGGATTAGGCTACACCTTC. Encoded protein: CASSLTGTGGLGYTF.